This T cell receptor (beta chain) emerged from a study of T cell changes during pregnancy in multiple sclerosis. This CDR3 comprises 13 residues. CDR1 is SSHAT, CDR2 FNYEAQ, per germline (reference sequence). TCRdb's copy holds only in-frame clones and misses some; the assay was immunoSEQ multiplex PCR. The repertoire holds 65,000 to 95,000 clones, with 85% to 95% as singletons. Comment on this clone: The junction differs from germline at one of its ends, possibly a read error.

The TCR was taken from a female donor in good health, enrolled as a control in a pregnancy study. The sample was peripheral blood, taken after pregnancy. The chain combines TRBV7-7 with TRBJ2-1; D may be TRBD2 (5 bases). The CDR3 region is CASSPPGYHEQFF. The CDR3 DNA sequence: TGTGCTAGCAGCCCTCCGGGGTACCATGAGCAGTTCTTC. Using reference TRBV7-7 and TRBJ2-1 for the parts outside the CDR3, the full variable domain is GAGVSQSPRYKVTKRGQDVTLRCDPISSHATLYWYQQALGQGPEFLTYFNYEAQPDKSGLPSDRFSAERPEGSISTLTIQRTEQRDSAMYRCASSPPGYHEQFFGPGTRLTVL.